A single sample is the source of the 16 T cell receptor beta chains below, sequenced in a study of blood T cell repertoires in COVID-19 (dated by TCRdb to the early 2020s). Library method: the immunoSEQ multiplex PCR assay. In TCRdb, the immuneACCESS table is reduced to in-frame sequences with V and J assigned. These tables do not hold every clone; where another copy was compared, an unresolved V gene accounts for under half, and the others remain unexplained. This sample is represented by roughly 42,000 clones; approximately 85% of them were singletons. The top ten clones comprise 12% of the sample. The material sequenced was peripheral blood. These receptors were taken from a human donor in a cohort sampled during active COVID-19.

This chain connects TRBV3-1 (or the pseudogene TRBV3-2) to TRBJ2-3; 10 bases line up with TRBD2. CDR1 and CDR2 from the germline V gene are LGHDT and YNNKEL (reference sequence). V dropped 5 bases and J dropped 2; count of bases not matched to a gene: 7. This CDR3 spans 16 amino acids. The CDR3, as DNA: TGTGCCAGCAGCAGTACCGGGACTAGCGTCACAGATACGCAGTATTTT. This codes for CASSSTGTSVTDTQYF.

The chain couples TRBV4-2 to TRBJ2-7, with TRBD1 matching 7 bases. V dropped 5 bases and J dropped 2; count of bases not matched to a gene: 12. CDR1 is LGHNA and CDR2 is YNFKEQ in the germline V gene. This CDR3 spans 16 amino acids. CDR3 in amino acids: CASSSKGDRLPYEQYF. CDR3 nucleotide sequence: TGTGCCAGCAGCTCCAAGGGGGACAGACTCCCCTACGAGCAGTACTTC.

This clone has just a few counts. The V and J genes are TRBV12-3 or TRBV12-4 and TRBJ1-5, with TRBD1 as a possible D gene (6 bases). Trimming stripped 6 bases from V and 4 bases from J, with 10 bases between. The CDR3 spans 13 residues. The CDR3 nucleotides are TGTGCCAGCAGACCAGGACAGAATCAGCCCCAGCATTTT. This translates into CASRPGQNQPQHF.

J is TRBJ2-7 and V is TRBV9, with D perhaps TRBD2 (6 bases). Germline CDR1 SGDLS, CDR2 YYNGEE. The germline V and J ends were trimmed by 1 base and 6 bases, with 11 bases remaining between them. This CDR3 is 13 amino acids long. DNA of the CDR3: TGTGCCAGCAGCGTAAGGAGGGATAGCGAGCAGTACTTC. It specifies CASSVRRDSEQYF.

CDR3 in amino acids: CASSPGGRGPYNEQFF. As DNA, the CDR3 is TGTGCCAGCAGCCCAGGGGGCAGGGGACCCTACAATGAGCAGTTCTTC. This chain joins TRBV6-2 or TRBV6-3 and TRBJ2-1, with 8 bases fitting TRBD1. Unmatched junction bases numbered 9, after V lost 6 bases and J lost 2 bases. This CDR3 has 16 residues. Germline values: CDR1 MNHEY, CDR2 SVGEGT.

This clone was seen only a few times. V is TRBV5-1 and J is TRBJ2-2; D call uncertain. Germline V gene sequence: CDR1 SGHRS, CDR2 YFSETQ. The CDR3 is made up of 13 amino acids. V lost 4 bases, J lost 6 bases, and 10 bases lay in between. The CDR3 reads CASSPDLPGELFF. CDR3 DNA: TGCGCCAGCAGCCCTGACTTACCCGGGGAGCTGTTTTTT.

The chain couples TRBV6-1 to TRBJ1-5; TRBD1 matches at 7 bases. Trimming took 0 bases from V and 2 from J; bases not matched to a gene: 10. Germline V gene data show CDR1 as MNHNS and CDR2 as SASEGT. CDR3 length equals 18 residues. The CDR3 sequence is CASSEAITGGQGNQPQHF. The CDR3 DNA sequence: TGTGCCAGCAGTGAAGCGATCACCGGAGGACAGGGCAATCAGCCCCAGCATTTT.

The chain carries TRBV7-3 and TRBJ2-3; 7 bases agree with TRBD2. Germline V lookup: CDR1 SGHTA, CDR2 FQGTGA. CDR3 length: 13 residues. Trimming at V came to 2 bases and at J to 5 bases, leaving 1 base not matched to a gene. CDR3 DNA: TGTGCCAGCAGCTTACGCGGGAGAGATACGCAGTATTTT. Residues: CASSLRGRDTQYF.

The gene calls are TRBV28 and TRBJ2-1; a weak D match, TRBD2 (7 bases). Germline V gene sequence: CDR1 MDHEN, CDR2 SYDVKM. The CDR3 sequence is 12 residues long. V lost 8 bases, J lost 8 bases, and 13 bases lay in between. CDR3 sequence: CASGGARYEQFF. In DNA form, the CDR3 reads TGTGCCAGCGGGGGGGCCAGGTATGAGCAGTTCTTC.

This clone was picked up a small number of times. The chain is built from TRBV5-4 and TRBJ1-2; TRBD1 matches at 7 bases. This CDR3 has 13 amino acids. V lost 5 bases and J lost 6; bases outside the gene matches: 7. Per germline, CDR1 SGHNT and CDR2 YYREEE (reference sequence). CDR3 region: CASRSTGDDGYTF. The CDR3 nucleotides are TGTGCCAGCAGATCAACAGGGGACGATGGCTACACCTTC.

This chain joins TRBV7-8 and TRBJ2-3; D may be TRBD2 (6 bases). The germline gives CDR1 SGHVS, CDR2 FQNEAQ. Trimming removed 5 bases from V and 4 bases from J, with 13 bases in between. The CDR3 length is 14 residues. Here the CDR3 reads CASSPLGLPDTQYF. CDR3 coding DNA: TGTGCCAGCAGCCCCCTGGGACTCCCAGATACGCAGTATTTT.

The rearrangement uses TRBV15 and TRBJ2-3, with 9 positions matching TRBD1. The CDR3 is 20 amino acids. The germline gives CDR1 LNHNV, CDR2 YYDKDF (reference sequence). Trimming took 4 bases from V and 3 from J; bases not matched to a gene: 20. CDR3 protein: CATSKGTGRPPSWLTDTQYF. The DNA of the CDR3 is TGTGCCACCAGCAAAGGGACAGGGAGGCCCCCCTCGTGGTTGACAGATACGCAGTATTTT.

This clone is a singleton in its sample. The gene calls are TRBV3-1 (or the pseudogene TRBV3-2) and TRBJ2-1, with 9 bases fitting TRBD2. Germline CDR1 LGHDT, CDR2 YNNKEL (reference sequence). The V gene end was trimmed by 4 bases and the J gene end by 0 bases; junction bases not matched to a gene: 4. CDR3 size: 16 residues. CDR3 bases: TGTGCCAGCAGCCCTAGCGGGGAGGGCTCCTACAATGAGCAGTTCTTC. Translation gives CASSPSGEGSYNEQFF.

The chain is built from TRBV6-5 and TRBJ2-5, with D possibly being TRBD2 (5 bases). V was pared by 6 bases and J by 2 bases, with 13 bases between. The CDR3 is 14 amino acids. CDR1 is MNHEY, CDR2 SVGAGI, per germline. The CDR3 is CASSSVRGQETQYF. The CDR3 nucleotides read TGTGCCAGCAGCTCCGTCCGGGGACAAGAGACCCAGTACTTC.

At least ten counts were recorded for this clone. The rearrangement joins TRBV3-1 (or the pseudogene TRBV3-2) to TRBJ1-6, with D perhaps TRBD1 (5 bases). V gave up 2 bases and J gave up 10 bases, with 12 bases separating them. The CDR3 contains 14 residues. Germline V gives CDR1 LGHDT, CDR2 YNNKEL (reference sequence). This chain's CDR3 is CASSQPGWGSPLHF. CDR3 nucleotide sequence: TGTGCCAGCAGCCAACCAGGGTGGGGATCACCCCTCCACTTT.

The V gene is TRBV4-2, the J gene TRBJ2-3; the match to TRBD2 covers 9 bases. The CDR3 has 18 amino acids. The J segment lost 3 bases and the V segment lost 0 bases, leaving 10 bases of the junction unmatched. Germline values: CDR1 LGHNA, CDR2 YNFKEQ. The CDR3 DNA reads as TGTGCCAGCAGCCAAGATACCGCGGGGGGGTCTGGTACAGATACGCAGTATTTT. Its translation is CASSQDTAGGSGTDTQYF.